This TCR beta chain derives from a study of regulatory T cells in long-lasting Graves disease. This clonotype has at least ten counts. Arm-PCR with iRepertoire HTBI primers amplified the CDR3 regions for these TCR beta libraries. TCRdb redid the calling of the multiplex PCR reads with MiXCR, one entry per CDR3 protein. In the table there are some 560,000 distinct CDR3 sequences, 15% to 20% of which are singletons. Time point noted: newly diagnosed GD, antithyroid drugs for less than 3 months. PBMC RNA was the source of the TCR library. The V end lost 5 bases, the J end lost 7 bases, and 21 bases lay between the germline ends. In germline, CDR1 is MDHEN, CDR2 SYDVKM. The CDR3 loop spans 17 amino acids. This sample also belongs to another study, concerning T cells in Graves' hyperthyroidism and ophthalmopathy. That paper adds: First-round RT-PCR targeting the TCR CDR3 was performed with the HTBI primer set. Through a model of 13 V-J features, ophthalmopathy was separated from stable hyperthyroidism.

Source: peripheral blood mononuclear cells (PBMCs), taken at new diagnosis, from a patient treated with antithyroid drugs. This sequence was found in a woman between 40 and 65 years old with Graves disease. The chain recombines TRBV28 with TRBJ1-6; perhaps TRBD1 as D (6 bases). CDR3 in DNA: TGTGCCAGCAGTCCGGGAGGGGGGGGGCCCGGGAATTCACCCCTCCACTTT. Residues: CASSPGGGGPGNSPLHF.